The 20 T cell receptor beta chains below all came from one sample that was sequenced in a study of graft-versus-host responses after intestinal transplantation. TCRdb's table, derived via immunoSEQ multiplex PCR, lists solely in-frame clones and lacks some. The table has 9,900 or so clones, more than 85% seen once; the top ten hold about 3.7%. Here the sequenced sample was PBMCs, taken approximately 45 days after intestinal transplantation. The receptors shown here come from a human patient who received an intestinal transplant, so some T cells may come from the graft donor.

The V and J genes are TRBV6-6 and TRBJ1-3; D is unclear. Germline CDR1 MNHNY, CDR2 SVGAGI (reference sequence). The length of the CDR3 is 11 residues. V was shortened by 8 bases and J by 10 bases, with 12 bases between the two germline ends. The CDR3 loop is CASGNDVTIYF. The CDR3 region has the DNA TGTGCCAGCGGAAACGACGTTACCATATATTTT.

The J gene is TRBJ1-1, the V gene TRBV6-1; no reliable D call. This CDR3 has 13 residues. The ends were cut back, 6 bases at V and 4 bases at J, with 12 bases in the middle. The germline CDR1 and CDR2 sequences are MNHNS and SASEGT. The CDR3 DNA reads as TGTGCCAGCAGCTACGGGGTGCTCACTGAAGCTTTCTTT. Its translation: CASSYGVLTEAFF.

This sequence joins TRBV6-1 and TRBJ2-3; D perhaps matches TRBD2 (5 bases). There are 15 residues in the CDR3. CDR1 and CDR2 (germline): MNHNS, SASEGT. V dropped 2 bases and J dropped 3 bases, with 12 bases sitting between them. The CDR3 here is CASSESSGGTDTQYF. CDR3 sequence (DNA): TGTGCCAGCAGTGAATCGTCAGGAGGAACAGATACGCAGTATTTT.

This clone appeared a single time. The chain carries TRBV15 and TRBJ2-1; tentative D call: TRBD1 (6 bases). Germline V CDR1 and CDR2: LNHNV, YYDKDF (reference sequence). The V and J ends lost 0 bases and 7 bases respectively, with 16 bases between them. CDR3 length equals 16 residues. CDR3 protein: CATSREWQGLRNEQFF. For the CDR3, the DNA is TGTGCCACCAGCAGAGAGTGGCAGGGGCTGAGGAATGAGCAGTTCTTC. Variable domain in full (rest from reference TRBV15 and TRBJ2-1): DAMVIQNPRYQVTQFGKPVTLSCSQTLNHNVMYWYQQKSSQAPKLLFHYYDKDFNNEADTPDNFQSRRPNTSFCFLDIRSPGLGDTAMYLCATSREWQGLRNEQFFGPGTRLTVL.

The rearrangement links TRBV6-4 to TRBJ1-5, with D unclear. Trimming stripped 2 bases from V and 7 bases from J, with 24 bases between. This CDR3 spans 18 amino acids. Germline assignment: CDR1 MRHNA and CDR2 SNTAGT. The CDR3 bases are TGTGCCAGCAGTGACCCCAAGAGACCCCCAGGATTGTGGCAGCCCCAGCATTTT. This encodes CASSDPKRPPGLWQPQHF.

The chain carries TRBV7-3 and TRBJ2-1; tentative D call: TRBD1 (6 bases). The germline V and J ends were trimmed by 1 base and 4 bases, with 14 bases remaining between them. This CDR3 is 16 amino acids long. Germline CDR1 and CDR2: SGHTA and FQGTGA. The CDR3 region has the DNA TGTGCCAGCAGCTTAATTGGGGGCGTAAAGTACAATGAGCAGTTCTTC. Translation: CASSLIGGVKYNEQFF. Full variable domain (rest looked up from reference TRBV7-3 and TRBJ2-1): GAGVSQTPSNKVTEKGKYVELRCDPISGHTALYWYRQSLGQGPEFLIYFQGTGAADDSGLPNDRFFAVRPEGSVSTLKIQRTERGDSAVYLCASSLIGGVKYNEQFFGPGTRLTVL.

The chain links TRBV9 to TRBJ2-3; D may be TRBD1 or TRBD2 (5 bases each). Germline loops: CDR1 SGDLS, CDR2 YYNGEE. Trimming pared 3 bases from V and 2 bases from J, leaving 16 bases between. There are 16 residues in the CDR3. CDR3 sequence reads: CASSAISVGATDTQYF. CDR3 in DNA: TGTGCCAGCAGCGCCATCTCAGTCGGGGCCACAGATACGCAGTATTTT.

The chain carries TRBV27 and TRBJ1-6; D is uncertain. The CDR3 contains 18 residues. Trimming cost V 6 bases and J 0 bases, with 18 bases left between them. The germline V gene has CDR1 MNHEY and CDR2 SMNVEV (reference sequence). CDR3 in DNA: TGTGCCAGCAGCCCCACCCCCCCAGAGAGCTCCTATAATTCACCCCTCCACTTT. Residues: CASSPTPPESSYNSPLHF.

The gene calls are TRBV5-6 and TRBJ2-1, with D hard to call. The CDR3 has 15 amino acids. Germline CDR1 is SGHDT and CDR2 is YYEEEE. Trimming took 0 bases from V and 0 from J, leaving 7 bases between them. The CDR3 region is CASSLGATSYNEQFF. CDR3 in DNA: TGTGCCAGCAGCTTGGGGGCCACCTCCTACAATGAGCAGTTCTTC.

The V gene is TRBV19, the J gene TRBJ2-1, with unresolved D. Trimming took off 5 bases at V and 6 bases at J, with 11 bases between the two ends. The germline CDR1 and CDR2 sequences are LNHDA and SQIVND (reference sequence). The CDR3 is made up of 13 amino acids. CDR3 loop: CASSWRPPNEQFF. The CDR3 DNA reads as TGTGCCAGTAGTTGGCGCCCCCCCAATGAGCAGTTCTTC.

The CDR3 region is CASSGGGVGGYTF. The CDR3 DNA reads as TGCGCCAGCAGCGGCGGGGGGGTAGGTGGCTACACCTTC. This chain links TRBV5-1 with TRBJ1-2; tentatively, D is TRBD1 (5 bases). CDR3 length equals 13 residues. V lost 4 bases, J lost 7 bases, and 14 bases lay in between. Germline CDR1 and CDR2: SGHRS and YFSETQ.

This clone was picked up one time. The rearrangement joins TRBV2 to TRBJ2-5; TRBD1 matches 10 bases. Trimming at V came to 0 bases and at J to 4 bases, leaving 2 bases not matched to a gene. Germline CDR1 is SNHLY and CDR2 is FYNNEI. The CDR3 covers 15 residues. The CDR3 DNA is TGTGCCAGCAGTGAAGCTTGGACAGGGGGAGAGACCCAGTACTTC. Amino acid sequence: CASSEAWTGGETQYF.

The rearrangement links TRBV7-3 to TRBJ1-2; 7 bases are shared with TRBD1. With V trimmed by 3 bases and J by 2 bases, 9 bases remained unmatched. This CDR3 is 16 amino acids long. CDR1 SGHTA and CDR2 FQGTGA come from the germline V gene. This CDR3 is CASSLNAGTVNYGYTF. In nucleotides, the CDR3 is TGTGCCAGCAGCTTGAACGCCGGGACAGTAAACTATGGCTACACCTTC. The whole variable domain, filled in from reference TRBV7-3 and TRBJ1-2, reads GAGVSQTPSNKVTEKGKYVELRCDPISGHTALYWYRQSLGQGPEFLIYFQGTGAADDSGLPNDRFFAVRPEGSVSTLKIQRTERGDSAVYLCASSLNAGTVNYGYTFGSGTRLTVV.

The chain is built from TRBV7-9 and TRBJ2-7; TRBD1 aligns across 7 bases. Germline-derived CDR1 and CDR2 are SEHNR and FQNEAQ (reference sequence). There are 14 residues in the CDR3. V trimming: 1 base; J trimming: 7 bases; junction bases outside the gene matches: 7. In nucleotides, the CDR3 is TGTGCCAGCAGCTTAGGAACAGGGGCAGAAGAGCAGTACTTC. It translates to CASSLGTGAEEQYF.

The chain combines TRBV6-1 with TRBJ2-5, with 12 bases matching TRBD2. This CDR3 has 15 residues. Germline assignment: CDR1 MNHNS and CDR2 SASEGT. The V and J ends lost 2 bases and 2 bases, in that order; junction bases with no gene match: 0. CDR3 amino acids: CASSELAGGQETQYF. The CDR3 DNA is TGTGCCAGCAGTGAACTAGCGGGGGGGCAAGAGACCCAGTACTTC.

The gene calls are TRBV6-6 and TRBJ1-1, with a possible D match to TRBD1 (6 bases). With 5 bases removed from V and 1 base from J, the gap between germline ends came to 14 bases. CDR1 and CDR2 from the germline V gene are MNHNY and SVGAGI (reference sequence). The CDR3 is 15 residues long. The CDR3 DNA reads TGTGCCAGCAGTCCCCCACAGGGAACGAACACTGAAGCTTTCTTT. Protein: CASSPPQGTNTEAFF.

The genes are TRBV9 and TRBJ1-1, with D unclear. Deletions cut 2 bases from V and 0 bases from J, with 8 bases between. Germline values: CDR1 SGDLS, CDR2 YYNGEE. The CDR3 consists of 14 residues. The CDR3 sequence: CASSVGQLNTEAFF. The CDR3 DNA sequence: TGTGCCAGCAGCGTTGGCCAACTGAACACTGAAGCTTTCTTT.

The chain employs TRBV7-2 and TRBJ2-7, with D maybe TRBD2 (6 bases). CDR1 and CDR2 (germline): SGHTA, FQGNSA. The CDR3 contains 16 residues. Deletions cut 5 bases from V and 6 bases from J, with 23 bases between. The CDR3 protein is CASSPNPEDWGLEQYF. CDR3 nucleotide sequence: TGTGCCAGCAGCCCCAACCCGGAGGACTGGGGACTCGAGCAGTACTTC.

CDR3 amino acids: CASSVDRRAYEQYF. CDR3 bases: TGTGCCAGCAGCGTAGACAGGAGGGCTTACGAGCAGTACTTC. The rearrangement links TRBV9 to TRBJ2-7; D might be TRBD2 (6 bases). The CDR3 contains 14 residues. V dropped 0 bases and J dropped 4 bases, with 11 bases sitting between them. Germline-derived CDR1 and CDR2 are SGDLS and YYNGEE.

The rearrangement joins TRBV19 to TRBJ1-1; the D gene is possibly TRBD1 (6 bases). The V end was cut by 6 bases, the J end by 4 bases, with 15 bases between. This CDR3 region has 14 residues. Germline lookup yields CDR1 LNHDA and CDR2 SQIVND (reference sequence). The chain's CDR3 is CASSGQRGSTEAFF. CDR3 bases: TGTGCCAGTAGCGGACAGCGAGGGAGCACTGAAGCTTTCTTT. Complete variable domain (other parts from reference TRBV19 and TRBJ1-1): DGGITQSPKYLFRKEGQNVTLSCEQNLNHDAMYWYRQDPGQGLRLIYYSQIVNDFQKGDIAEGYSVSREKKESFPLTVTSAQKNPTAFYLCASSGQRGSTEAFFGQGTRLTVV.